This TCR beta chain is from a study of blood T cell repertoires in COVID-19. Study-wide background: The samples span acute and convalescent COVID-19 from the United States, Italy and Spain. PBMCs, B-cell-depleted T cells, or T cells provided the cDNA or gDNA that made up the material.

From germline, CDR1 is SGHNT and CDR2 YYREEE (reference sequence). There are 11 residues in the CDR3. V was clipped by 3 bases and J by 9 bases, with 8 bases between them. Authors' processing steps: Amplification of reference gene primers provided the estimated nucleated cell counts. Sequencing was performed with immunoSEQ multiplex PCR; in TCRdb, only in-frame clones are kept and a portion is missing. For V, J and clone size, that table is used; D and trimming come from the DNA. The top ten clones hold under 2.5% of a sample with under 500,000 clones, 87% of them seen once. Clinical histories supplied by participants themselves formed the basis of cohort assignment.

The V call is TRBV5-4, the J call TRBJ2-3; no clear D gene. The TCR comes from a woman aged 18-29 years with acute COVID-19. Sequencing was done on a sample of PBMCs or T cells enriched from blood (not recorded which). In nucleotides, the CDR3 is TGTGCCAGCAGCTGGGCAGGCACGCAGTATTTT. Amino acids: CASSWAGTQYF.